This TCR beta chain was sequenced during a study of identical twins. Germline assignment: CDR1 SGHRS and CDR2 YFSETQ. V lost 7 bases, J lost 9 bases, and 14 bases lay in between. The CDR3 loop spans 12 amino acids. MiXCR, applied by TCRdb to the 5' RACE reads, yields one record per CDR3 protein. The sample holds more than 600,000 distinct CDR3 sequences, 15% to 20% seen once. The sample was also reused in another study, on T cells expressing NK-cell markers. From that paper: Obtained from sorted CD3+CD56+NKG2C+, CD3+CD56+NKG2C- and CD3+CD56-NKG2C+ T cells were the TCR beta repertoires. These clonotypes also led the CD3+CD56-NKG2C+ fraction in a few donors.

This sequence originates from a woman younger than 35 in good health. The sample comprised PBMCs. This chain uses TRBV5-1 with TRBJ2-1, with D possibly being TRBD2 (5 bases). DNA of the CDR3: TGCGCCAGCGGCCTGGGAGAGGGTGAGCAGTTCTTC. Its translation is CASGLGEGEQFF.